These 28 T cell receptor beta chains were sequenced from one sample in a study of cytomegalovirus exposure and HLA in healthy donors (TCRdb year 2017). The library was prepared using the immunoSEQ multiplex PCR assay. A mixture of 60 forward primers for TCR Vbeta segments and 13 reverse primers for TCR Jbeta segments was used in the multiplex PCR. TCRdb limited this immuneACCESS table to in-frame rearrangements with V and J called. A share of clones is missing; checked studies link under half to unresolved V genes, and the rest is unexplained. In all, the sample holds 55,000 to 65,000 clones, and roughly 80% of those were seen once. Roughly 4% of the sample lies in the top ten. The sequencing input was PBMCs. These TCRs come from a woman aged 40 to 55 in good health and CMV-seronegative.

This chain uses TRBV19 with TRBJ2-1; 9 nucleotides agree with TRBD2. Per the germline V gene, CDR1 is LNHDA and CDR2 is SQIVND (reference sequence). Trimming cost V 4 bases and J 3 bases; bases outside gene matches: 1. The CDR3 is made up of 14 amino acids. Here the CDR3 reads CASSNSGSYNEQFF. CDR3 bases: TGTGCCAGTAGTAATAGCGGGAGCTACAATGAGCAGTTCTTC.

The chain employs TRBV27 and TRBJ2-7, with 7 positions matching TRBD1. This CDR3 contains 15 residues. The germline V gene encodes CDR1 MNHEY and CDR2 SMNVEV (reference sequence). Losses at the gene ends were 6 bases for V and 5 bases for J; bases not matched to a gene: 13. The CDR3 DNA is TGTGCCAGCAGGGTCGGGACAGAAGCACTTCACGAGCAGTACTTC. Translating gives CASRVGTEALHEQYF.

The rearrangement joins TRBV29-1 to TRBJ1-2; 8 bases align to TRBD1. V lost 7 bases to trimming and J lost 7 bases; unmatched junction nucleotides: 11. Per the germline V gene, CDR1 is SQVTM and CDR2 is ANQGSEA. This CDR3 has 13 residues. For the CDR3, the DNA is TGCAGCGAAACGGACAGGGCAAAGGGTGGCTACACCTTC. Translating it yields CSETDRAKGGYTF.

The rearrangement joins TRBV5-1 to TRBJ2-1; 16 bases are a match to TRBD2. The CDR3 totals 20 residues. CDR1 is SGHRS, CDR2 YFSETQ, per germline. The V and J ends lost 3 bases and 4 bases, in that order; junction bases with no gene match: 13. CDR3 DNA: TGCGCCAGCAGCTCGGGACTAGCGGGAGGGCCCGGGGGACGGTACAATGAGCAGTTCTTC. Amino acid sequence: CASSSGLAGGPGGRYNEQFF.

The CDR3 loop reads CASSKVAEAFF. CDR3 DNA sequence: TGTGCCAGCAGCAAAGTAGCTGAAGCTTTCTTT. V is TRBV21-1 and J is TRBJ1-1. TRBV21-1 is a pseudogene segment. The CDR3 contains 11 residues.

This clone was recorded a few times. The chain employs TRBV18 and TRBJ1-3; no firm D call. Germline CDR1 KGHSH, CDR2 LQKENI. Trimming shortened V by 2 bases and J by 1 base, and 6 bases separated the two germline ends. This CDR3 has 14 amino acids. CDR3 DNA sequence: TGTGCCAGCTCACCAGTCAGATCTGGAAACACCATATATTTT. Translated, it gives CASSPVRSGNTIYF. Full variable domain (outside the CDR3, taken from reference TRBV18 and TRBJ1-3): NAGVMQNPRHLVRRRGQEARLRCSPMKGHSHVYWYRQLPEEGLKFMVYLQKENIIDESGMPKERFSAEFPKEGPSILRIQQVVRGDSAAYFCASSPVRSGNTIYFGEGSWLTVV.

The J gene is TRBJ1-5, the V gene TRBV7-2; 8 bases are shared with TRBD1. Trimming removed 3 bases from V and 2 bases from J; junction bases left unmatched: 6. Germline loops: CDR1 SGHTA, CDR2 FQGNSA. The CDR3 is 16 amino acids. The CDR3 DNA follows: TGTGCCAGCAGCTTGGGGCAGGGGGCGGGCAATCAGCCCCAGCATTTT. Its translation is CASSLGQGAGNQPQHF.

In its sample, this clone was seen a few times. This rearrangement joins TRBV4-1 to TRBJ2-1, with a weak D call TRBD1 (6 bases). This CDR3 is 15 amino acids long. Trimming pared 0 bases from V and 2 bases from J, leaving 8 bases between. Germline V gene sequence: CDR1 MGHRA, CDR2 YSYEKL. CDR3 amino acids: CASSQDDRTYNEQFF. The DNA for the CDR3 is TGCGCCAGCAGCCAAGATGACAGGACCTACAATGAGCAGTTCTTC.

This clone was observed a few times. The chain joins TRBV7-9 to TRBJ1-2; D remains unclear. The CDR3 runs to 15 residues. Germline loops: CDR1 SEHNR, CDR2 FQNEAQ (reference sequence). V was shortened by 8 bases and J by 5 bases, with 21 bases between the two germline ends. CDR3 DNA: TGTGCCAGCGATGAAAACGGAGGACCGGTATATGGCTACACCTTC. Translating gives CASDENGGPVYGYTF.

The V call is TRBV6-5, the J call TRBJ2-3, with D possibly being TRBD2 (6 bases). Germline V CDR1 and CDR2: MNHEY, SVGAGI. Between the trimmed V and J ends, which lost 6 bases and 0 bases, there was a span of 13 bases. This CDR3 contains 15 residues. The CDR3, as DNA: TGTGCCAGCAGCCCTCCGGGAGCTAGCACAGATACGCAGTATTTT. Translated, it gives CASSPPGASTDTQYF.

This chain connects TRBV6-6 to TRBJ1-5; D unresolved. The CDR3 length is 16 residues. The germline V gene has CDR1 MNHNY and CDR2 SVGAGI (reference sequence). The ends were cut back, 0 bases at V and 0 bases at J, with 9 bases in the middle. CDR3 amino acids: CASSYSIRVSNQPQHF. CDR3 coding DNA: TGTGCCAGCAGTTACTCCATCCGGGTTAGCAATCAGCCCCAGCATTTT.

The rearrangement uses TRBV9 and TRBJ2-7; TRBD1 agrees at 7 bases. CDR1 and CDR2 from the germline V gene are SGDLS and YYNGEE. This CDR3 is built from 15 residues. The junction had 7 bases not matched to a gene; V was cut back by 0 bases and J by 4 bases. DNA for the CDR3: TGTGCCAGCAGCGTAGCTCCGGGACAGACTTACGAGCAGTACTTC. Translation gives CASSVAPGQTYEQYF.

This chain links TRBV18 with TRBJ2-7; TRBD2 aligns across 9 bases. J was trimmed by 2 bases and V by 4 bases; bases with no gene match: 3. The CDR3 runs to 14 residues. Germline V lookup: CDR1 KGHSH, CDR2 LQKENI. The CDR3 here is CASSLLAGPYEQYF. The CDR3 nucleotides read TGTGCCAGCTCACTCCTAGCGGGACCCTACGAGCAGTACTTC.

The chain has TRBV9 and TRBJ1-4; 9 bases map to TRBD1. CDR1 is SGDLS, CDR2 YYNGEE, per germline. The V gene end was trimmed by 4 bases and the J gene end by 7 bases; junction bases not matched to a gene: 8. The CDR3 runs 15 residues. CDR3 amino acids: CASSPTPTGGEKLFF. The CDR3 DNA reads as TGTGCCAGCAGCCCTACACCGACAGGGGGTGAAAAACTGTTTTTT.

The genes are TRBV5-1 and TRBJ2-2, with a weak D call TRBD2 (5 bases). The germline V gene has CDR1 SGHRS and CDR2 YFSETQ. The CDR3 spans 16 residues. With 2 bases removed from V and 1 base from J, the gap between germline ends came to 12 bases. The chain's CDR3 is CASSFTGGWNTGELFF. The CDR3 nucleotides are TGCGCCAGCAGCTTCACGGGCGGGTGGAACACCGGGGAGCTGTTTTTT.

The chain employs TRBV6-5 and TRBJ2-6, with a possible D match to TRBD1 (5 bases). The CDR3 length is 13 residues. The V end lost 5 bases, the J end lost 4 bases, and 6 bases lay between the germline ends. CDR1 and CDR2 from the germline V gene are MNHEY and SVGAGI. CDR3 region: CASSQGGANVLTF. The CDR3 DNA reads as TGTGCCAGCAGTCAGGGAGGGGCCAACGTCCTGACTTTC.

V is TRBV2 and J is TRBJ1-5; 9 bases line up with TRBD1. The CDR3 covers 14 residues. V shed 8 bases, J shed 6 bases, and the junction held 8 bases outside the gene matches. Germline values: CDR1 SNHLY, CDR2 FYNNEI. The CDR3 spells CASASRQGGQPQHF. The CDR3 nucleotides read TGTGCCAGCGCCTCTCGACAGGGGGGTCAGCCCCAGCATTTT.

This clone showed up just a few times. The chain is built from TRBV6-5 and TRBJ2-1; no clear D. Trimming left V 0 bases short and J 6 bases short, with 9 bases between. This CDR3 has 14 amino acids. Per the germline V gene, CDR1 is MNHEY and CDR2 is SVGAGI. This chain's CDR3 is CASSYSRVSNEQFF. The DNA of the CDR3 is TGTGCCAGCAGTTACTCTCGGGTATCCAATGAGCAGTTCTTC.

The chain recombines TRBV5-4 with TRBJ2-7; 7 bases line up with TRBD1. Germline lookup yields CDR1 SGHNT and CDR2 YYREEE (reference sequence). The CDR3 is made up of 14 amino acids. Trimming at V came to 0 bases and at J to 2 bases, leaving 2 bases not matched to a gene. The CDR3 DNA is TGTGCCAGCAGCTTGGGGCAGGGGGCCTACGAGCAGTACTTC. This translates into CASSLGQGAYEQYF.

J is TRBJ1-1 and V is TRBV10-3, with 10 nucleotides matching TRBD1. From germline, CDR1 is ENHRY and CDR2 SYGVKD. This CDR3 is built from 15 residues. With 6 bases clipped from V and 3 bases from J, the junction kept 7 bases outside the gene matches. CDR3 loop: CAISLRQGADTEAFF. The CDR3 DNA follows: TGTGCCATCAGCCTCAGACAGGGGGCCGACACTGAAGCTTTCTTT.

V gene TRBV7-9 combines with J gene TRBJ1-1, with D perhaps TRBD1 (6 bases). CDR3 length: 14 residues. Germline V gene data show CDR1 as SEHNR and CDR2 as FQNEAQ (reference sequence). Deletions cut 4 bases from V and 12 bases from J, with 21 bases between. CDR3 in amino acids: CASSSEHFDRRTFF. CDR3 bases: TGTGCCAGCAGCTCAGAGCACTTTGACAGGAGAACTTTCTTT.

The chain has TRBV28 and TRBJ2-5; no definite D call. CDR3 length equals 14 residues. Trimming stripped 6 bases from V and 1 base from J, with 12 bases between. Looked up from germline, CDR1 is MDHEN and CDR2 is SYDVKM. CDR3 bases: TGTGCCAGCAGCGTCCGAGGCCTCCAAGAGACCCAGTACTTC. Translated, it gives CASSVRGLQETQYF.

CDR3 region: CAITPDRESGYTF. CDR3 nucleotide sequence: TGTGCCATCACGCCAGACAGGGAAAGTGGCTACACCTTC. The chain uses TRBV10-3 and TRBJ1-2; 7 bases line up with TRBD1. The V gene end was trimmed by 7 bases and the J gene end by 7 bases; junction bases not matched to a gene: 9. In germline, CDR1 is ENHRY, CDR2 SYGVKD. The CDR3 sequence is 13 residues long.

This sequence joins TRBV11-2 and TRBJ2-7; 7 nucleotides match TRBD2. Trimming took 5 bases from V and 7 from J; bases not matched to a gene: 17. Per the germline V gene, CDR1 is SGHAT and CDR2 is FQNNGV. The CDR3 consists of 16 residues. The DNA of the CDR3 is TGTGCCAGCAGCACCCTCTTTGCGGGAGCCCTTTGGGAGCAGTACTTC. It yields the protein CASSTLFAGALWEQYF. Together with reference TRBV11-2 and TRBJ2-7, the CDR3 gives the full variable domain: EAGVAQSPRYKIIEKRQSVAFWCNPISGHATLYWYQQILGQGPKLLIQFQNNGVVDDSQLPKDRFSAERLKGVDSTLKIQPAKLEDSAVYLCASSTLFAGALWEQYFGPGTRLTVT.

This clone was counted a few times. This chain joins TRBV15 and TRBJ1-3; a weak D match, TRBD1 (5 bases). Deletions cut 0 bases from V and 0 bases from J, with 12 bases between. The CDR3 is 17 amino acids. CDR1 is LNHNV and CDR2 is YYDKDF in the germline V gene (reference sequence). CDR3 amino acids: CATSRDFGGTSGNTIYF. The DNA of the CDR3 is TGTGCCACCAGCAGAGATTTCGGGGGAACCTCTGGAAACACCATATATTTT.

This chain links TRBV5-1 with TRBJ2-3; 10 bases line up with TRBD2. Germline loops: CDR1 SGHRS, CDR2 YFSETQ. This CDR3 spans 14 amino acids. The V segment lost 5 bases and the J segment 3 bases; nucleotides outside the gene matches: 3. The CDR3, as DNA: TGCGCCAGCAGTCGGACTAGCGGTACAGATACGCAGTATTTT. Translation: CASSRTSGTDTQYF.

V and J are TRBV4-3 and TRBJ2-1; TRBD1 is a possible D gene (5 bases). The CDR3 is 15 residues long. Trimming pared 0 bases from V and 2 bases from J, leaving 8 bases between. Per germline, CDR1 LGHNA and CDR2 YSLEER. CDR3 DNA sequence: TGCGCCAGCAGCCAAGATGCAGGGCCCTACAATGAGCAGTTCTTC. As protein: CASSQDAGPYNEQFF.

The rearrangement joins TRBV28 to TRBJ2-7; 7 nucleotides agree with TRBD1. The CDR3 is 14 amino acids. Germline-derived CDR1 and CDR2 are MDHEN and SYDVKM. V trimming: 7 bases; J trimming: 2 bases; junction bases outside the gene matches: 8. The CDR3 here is CASNPQGRPYEQYF. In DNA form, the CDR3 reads TGTGCCAGCAACCCACAGGGGCGTCCCTACGAGCAGTACTTC.